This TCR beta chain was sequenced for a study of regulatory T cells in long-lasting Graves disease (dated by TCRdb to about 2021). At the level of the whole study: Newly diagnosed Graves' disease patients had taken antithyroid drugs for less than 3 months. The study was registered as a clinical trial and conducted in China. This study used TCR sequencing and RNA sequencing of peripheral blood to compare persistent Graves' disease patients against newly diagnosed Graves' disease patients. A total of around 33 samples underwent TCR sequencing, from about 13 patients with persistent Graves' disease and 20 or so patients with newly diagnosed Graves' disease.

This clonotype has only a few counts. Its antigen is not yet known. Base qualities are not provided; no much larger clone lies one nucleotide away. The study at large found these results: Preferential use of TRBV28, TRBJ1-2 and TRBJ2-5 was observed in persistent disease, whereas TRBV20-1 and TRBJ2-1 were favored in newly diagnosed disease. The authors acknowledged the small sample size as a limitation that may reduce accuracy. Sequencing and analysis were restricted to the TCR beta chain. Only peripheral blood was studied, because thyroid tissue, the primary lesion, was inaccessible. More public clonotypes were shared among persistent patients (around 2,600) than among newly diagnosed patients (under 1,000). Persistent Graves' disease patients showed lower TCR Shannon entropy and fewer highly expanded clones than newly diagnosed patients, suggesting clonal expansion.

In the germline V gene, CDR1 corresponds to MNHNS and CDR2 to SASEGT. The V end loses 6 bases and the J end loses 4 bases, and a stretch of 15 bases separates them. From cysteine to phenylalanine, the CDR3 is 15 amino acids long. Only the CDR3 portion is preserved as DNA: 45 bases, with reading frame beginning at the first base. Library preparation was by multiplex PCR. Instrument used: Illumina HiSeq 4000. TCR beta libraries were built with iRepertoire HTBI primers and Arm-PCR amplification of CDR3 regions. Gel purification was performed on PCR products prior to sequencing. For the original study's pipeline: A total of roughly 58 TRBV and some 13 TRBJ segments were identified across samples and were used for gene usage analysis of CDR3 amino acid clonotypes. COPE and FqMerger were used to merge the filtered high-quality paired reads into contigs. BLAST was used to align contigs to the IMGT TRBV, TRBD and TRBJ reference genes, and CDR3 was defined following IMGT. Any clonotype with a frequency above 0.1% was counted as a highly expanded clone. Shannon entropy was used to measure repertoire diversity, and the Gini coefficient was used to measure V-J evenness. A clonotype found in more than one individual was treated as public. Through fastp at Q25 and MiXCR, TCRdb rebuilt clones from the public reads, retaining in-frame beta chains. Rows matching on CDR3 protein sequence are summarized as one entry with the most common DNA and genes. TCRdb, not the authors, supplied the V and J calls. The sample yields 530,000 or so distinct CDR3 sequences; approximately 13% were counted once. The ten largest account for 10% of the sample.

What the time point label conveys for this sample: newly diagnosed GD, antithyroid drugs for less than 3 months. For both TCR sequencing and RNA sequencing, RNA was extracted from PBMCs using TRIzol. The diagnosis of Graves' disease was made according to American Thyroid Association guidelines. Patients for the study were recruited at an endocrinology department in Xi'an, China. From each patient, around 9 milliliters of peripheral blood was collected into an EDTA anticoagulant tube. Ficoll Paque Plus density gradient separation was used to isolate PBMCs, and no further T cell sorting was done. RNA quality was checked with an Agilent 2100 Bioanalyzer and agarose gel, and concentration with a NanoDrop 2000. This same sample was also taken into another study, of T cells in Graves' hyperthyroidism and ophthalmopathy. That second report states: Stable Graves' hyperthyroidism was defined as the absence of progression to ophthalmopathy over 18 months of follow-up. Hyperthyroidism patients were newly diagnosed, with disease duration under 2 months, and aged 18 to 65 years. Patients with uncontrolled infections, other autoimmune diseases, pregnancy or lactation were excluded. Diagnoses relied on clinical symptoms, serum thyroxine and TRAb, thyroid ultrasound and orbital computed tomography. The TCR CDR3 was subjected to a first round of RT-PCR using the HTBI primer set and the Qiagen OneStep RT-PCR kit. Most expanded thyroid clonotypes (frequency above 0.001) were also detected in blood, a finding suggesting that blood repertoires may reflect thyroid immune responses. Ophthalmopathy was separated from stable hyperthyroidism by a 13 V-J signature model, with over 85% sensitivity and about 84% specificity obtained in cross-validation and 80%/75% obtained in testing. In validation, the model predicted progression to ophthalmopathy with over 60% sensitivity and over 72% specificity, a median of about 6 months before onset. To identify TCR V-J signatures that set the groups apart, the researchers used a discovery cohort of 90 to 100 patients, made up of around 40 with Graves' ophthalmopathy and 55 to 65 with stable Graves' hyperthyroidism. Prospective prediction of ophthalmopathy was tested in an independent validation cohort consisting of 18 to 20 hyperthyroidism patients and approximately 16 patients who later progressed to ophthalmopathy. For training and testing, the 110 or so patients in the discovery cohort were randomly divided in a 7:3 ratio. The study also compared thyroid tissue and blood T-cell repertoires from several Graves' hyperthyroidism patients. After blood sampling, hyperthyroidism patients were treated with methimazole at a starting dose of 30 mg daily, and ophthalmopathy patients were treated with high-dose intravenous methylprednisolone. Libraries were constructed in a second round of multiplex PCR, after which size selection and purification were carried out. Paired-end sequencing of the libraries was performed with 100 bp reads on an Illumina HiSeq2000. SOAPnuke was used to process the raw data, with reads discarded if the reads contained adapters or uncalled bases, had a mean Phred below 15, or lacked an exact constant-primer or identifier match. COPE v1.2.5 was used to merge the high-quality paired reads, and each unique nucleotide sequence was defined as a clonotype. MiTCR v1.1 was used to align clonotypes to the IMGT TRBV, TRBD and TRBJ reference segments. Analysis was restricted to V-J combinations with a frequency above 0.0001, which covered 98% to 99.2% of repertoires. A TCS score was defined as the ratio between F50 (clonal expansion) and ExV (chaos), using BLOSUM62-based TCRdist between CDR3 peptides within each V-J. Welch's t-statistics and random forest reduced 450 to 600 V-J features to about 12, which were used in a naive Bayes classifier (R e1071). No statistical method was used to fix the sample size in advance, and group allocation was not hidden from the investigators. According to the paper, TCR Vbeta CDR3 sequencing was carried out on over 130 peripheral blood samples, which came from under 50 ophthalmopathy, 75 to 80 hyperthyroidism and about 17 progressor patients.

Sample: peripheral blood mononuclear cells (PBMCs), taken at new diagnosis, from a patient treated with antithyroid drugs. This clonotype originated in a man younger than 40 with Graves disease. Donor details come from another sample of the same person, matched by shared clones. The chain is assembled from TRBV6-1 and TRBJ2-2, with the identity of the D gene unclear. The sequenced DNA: TGTGCCAGCAGCCCGGATCCCGGTTCCACCGGGGAGCTGTTTTTT. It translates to CASSPDPGSTGELFF.